This T cell receptor beta chain was identified during a study of cytomegalovirus exposure and HLA in healthy donors. Sequencing used immunoSEQ multiplex PCR; TCRdb keeps in-frame clones, though not all of them. The sample carries approximately 110,000 clones, roughly 86% recorded once. Sequenced material: PBMCs. The clonotype was recovered from a woman aged 18-29 years in good health and CMV-seropositive.

The CDR3 spells CASSLNPGTGPPAFF. The CDR3 DNA follows: TGTGCCAGCAGCCTCAATCCCGGGACAGGACCCCCAGCTTTCTTT. This chain links TRBV28 with TRBJ1-1, with 8 bases aligning to TRBD1. The CDR3 is 15 amino acids. Trimming at V came to 6 bases and at J to 10 bases, leaving 16 bases not matched to a gene. Germline-derived CDR1 and CDR2 are MDHEN and SYDVKM. Combining the CDR3 with reference TRBV28 and TRBJ1-1 gives the whole variable domain DVKVTQSSRYLVKRTGEKVFLECVQDMDHENMFWYRQDPGLGLRLIYFSYDVKMKEKGDIPEGYSVSREKKERFSLILESASTNQTSMYLCASSLNPGTGPPAFFGQGTRLTVV.